These T cell receptor beta chains were read from a single sample in a study of molecular identifiers for immune sequencing clone quantification. TCRdb ran MiXCR on the PCR reads and lists one entry per CDR3 protein. In the table there are 300,000 to 400,000 distinct CDR3 sequences, roughly a fifth of which are singletons. The sequencing sample was made of naive CD8+ T cells from blood, with Jurkat cell RNA spiked in. Receptors were obtained from a human donor in good health. Some libraries in this study had Jurkat cell RNA spiked in. The CDR3 runs from the conserved cysteine through the conserved F or W. A D gene is named only where the DNA matches it firmly. Clone size is stated in some rows and not others, as once, few, many or a class when expanded.

size	J	V	D	CDR3	DNA
many	TRBJ1-1	TRBV29-1	NA	CSVVRNTEAFF	TGCAGCGTTGTTAGGAACACTGAAGCTTTCTTT
few	TRBJ2-7	TRBV5-4	NA	CASSVGDTAEQYF	TGTGCCAGCAGCGTAGGGGACACCGCCGAGCAGTACTTC
NA	TRBJ2-1	TRBV4-1	NA	CASSRRGSDEQFF	TGCGCCAGCAGCCGCAGGGGTTCAGATGAGCAGTTCTTC
NA	TRBJ1-5	TRBV19	NA	CASSPGRVNQPRHF	TGTGCCAGTAGCCCCGGACGGGTCAATCAGCCCCGGCATTTT
many	TRBJ2-3	TRBV29-1	TRBD1	CSGVGQGWTDTQYF	TGCAGCGGAGTAGGACAGGGTTGGACAGATACGCAGTATTTT
few	TRBJ2-1	TRBV13	TRBD1	CASSLAGQDLEGEQFF	TGTGCCAGCAGCTTAGCCGGACAGGACCTAGAGGGTGAGCAGTTCTTC
many	TRBJ2-4	TRBV23-1	NA	CASSQAGHQLAKNIQYF	TGCGCCAGCAGTCAGGCGGGACACCAACTAGCCAAAAACATTCAGTACTTC
NA	TRBJ1-4	TRBV7-9	TRBD1	CASSLVSKGAANEKLFF	TGTGCCAGCAGCTTAGTTTCCAAGGGGGCGGCTAATGAAAAACTGTTTTTT
many	TRBJ2-7	TRBV20-1	TRBD2	CSADGTSVSYEQYF	TGCAGTGCTGACGGGACTAGCGTGTCCTACGAGCAGTACTTC
NA	TRBJ2-3	TRBV19	NA	CASSILPVSTDTRYF	TGTGCCAGTAGTATACTACCCGTTAGCACAGATACGCGGTATTTT
once	TRBJ2-7	TRBV7-9	NA	CASSLTQFYEQYF	TGTGCCAGCAGCTTAACCCAGTTCTACGAGCAGTACTTC
once	TRBJ2-3	TRBV28	NA	CASSFKEPTDTQYF	TGTGCCAGCAGTTTTAAGGAGCCCACAGATACGCAGTATTTT
NA	TRBJ2-3	TRBV27	TRBD1	CASSFVQGGTDTQYF	TGTGCCAGCAGTTTTGTACAGGGGGGCACAGATACGCAGTATTTT
many	TRBJ1-5	TRBV12-3/TRBV12-4	TRBD1	CASSLALSMDRGDQPQHF	TGTGCCAGCAGTTTAGCCCTATCCATGGACAGGGGGGATCAGCCCCAGCATTTT
many	TRBJ2-5	TRBV7-6	NA	CASSFAGLPAQETQYF	TGTGCCAGCAGCTTTGCCGGGTTGCCGGCACAAGAGACCCAGTACTTC
once	TRBJ2-4	TRBV4-1	NA	CASRPVGTDIQYF	TGCGCCAGCAGGCCCGTAGGCACGGACATTCAGTACTTC
many	TRBJ2-7	TRBV4-2	NA	CASSPRELGFEQYF	TGTGCCAGCAGTCCCAGGGAGTTGGGGTTCGAGCAGTACTTC